The rows below give T cell receptor beta chains drawn from one sample of a study of T cell repertoires in cytomegalovirus infection. Via MiXCR, TCRdb re-called the reads, giving one row per CDR3 protein. The table records roughly 800,000 distinct CDR3 sequences, under 35% of them present only once. These receptors have no identified antigens. This material consisted of cultured CD8+ T cells from PBMCs, taken from culture after CMV antigen stimulation. Receptors were obtained from a human donor in good health (CMV status not recorded). Some clones in this sample may be carry-over from other donors' samples. The conserved cysteine and the conserved F or W are not part of the CDR3 here.

J gene | V gene | CDR3 protein
TRBJ2-4 | TRBV7-9 | ASSSGTKNIQY
TRBJ1-4 | TRBV7-9 | ASSGPVGGFNEKLF
TRBJ2-5 | TRBV10-3 | AISDSGGETQY
TRBJ1-5 | TRBV6-6 | ATVGGGQPQH
TRBJ1-2 | TRBV7-8 | ASSLGTSSNYGYT
TRBJ2-3 | TRBV7-6 | ASSLELAGGRDTQY
TRBJ1-1 | TRBV4-1 | ASSQEGGETEAF
TRBJ1-5 | TRBV7-8 | ASSAKWGQPQH
TRBJ2-3 | TRBV7-8 | ASSWTGLFRTDTQY
TRBJ2-7 | TRBV9 | ASTPGQYIHEQY
TRBJ1-1 | TRBV11-1 | ASSLTAIMNTEAF
TRBJ2-3 | TRBV6-5 | ASSNTPGLAGGPSTDTQY
TRBJ2-1 | TRBV5-1 | ASSAGTGGGNEQF
TRBJ2-3 | TRBV4-3 | ASSQGGFSTDTQY
TRBJ1-6 | TRBV7-9 | ASTSPDRLLEYNSPLH
TRBJ1-5 | TRBV27 | ASSLFTGSNQPQH
TRBJ2-1 | TRBV10-3 | AISDQPAYNEQF
TRBJ2-6 | TRBV27 | ASSLSPSGANVLT
TRBJ1-1 | TRBV4-1 | ASSQDGGQAEAF
TRBJ1-1 | TRBV7-2 | ASRFAARGTEAF
TRBJ2-7 | TRBV12-3/TRBV12-4 | ASSVGGFAYEQY
TRBJ1-2 | TRBV6-6 | ASSYSMVRGEQGYT
TRBJ1-1 | TRBV5-4 | ASSLWAGSEAF
TRBJ1-2 | TRBV12-3/TRBV12-4 | ASSHQWEDSYGYT
TRBJ1-2 | TRBV25-1 | ASSTRDRDHYGYT
TRBJ2-7 | TRBV7-2 | VSSPNSYEQY
TRBJ1-1 | TRBV28 | ASRGRRIEAF
TRBJ2-6 | TRBV12-3/TRBV12-4 | ASSSSLIEGPARSGANVLT
TRBJ1-1 | TRBV20-1 | SARGLSGEAF
TRBJ2-2 | TRBV5-1 | ASSGSSGGPDTGELF
TRBJ1-2 | TRBV5-6 | ASSPRRGRDYGYT
TRBJ2-2 | TRBV24-1 | ATSDSKSSTGELF
TRBJ2-7 | TRBV19 | ASSIKGNPYEQY
TRBJ2-5 | TRBV5-4 | ASSLVWTEIETQY
TRBJ1-2 | TRBV19 | ASSPRDRPNYGYT
TRBJ2-1 | TRBV15 | ATSRDAAKVHNEQF
TRBJ2-1 | TRBV7-8 | ASSLRSGGYLVLYNEQF
TRBJ2-2 | TRBV19 | ASSIQESRYTGELF
TRBJ2-1 | TRBV19 | ASSIQSPSEQF
TRBJ2-7 | TRBV19 | ASSIGRSRDEQY
TRBJ1-2 | TRBV7-2 | ASSSHQGRFPNYGYT
TRBJ2-1 | TRBV20-1 | SARDERDSYNEQF
TRBJ1-1 | TRBV27 | ASSLRRPNTEAF
TRBJ1-5 | TRBV12-3/TRBV12-4 | ASGHNQPQH
TRBJ2-1 | TRBV29-1 | SVALSAPSDDEQF
TRBJ2-5 | TRBV7-9 | ASSSQRVETQY
TRBJ1-1 | TRBV7-9 | ASSPGEGQVAEAF
TRBJ2-1 | TRBV4-3 | ASSQVSGADNEQF
TRBJ2-2 | TRBV27 | ASSMGTNTGELF
TRBJ1-6 | TRBV12-3/TRBV12-4 | ASSTDGTGGTSPLH
TRBJ2-7 | TRBV19 | ASSIVAQLRKQY
TRBJ2-7 | TRBV6-1 | ASSEPRHPLESYEQY
TRBJ2-6 | TRBV29-1 | SVEEGNGANVLT
TRBJ2-2 | TRBV7-9 | ASSPNAITGELF
TRBJ2-1 | TRBV6-2/TRBV6-3 | ASTSGTGGYNEQF